These 20 T cell receptor beta chains originate from one sample sequenced in a study of T cells after posttransplantation cyclophosphamide. Sequenced by immunoSEQ multiplex PCR; TCRdb stores in-frame clones only, minus some. Of approximately 50,000 clones in the sample, approximately 94% were seen once. Specimen: PBMCs. These receptor sequences come from a woman under 40 in good health and a related stem cell transplant donor.

This chain connects TRBV18 to TRBJ2-3; 12 bases match TRBD2. V lost 3 bases and J lost 7; bases outside the gene matches: 5. Looked up from germline, CDR1 is KGHSH and CDR2 is LQKENI. The CDR3 sequence is 15 residues long. The CDR3 coding sequence is TGTGCCAGCTCACCTCGGACTAGCGGGGTTAATACGCAGTATTTT. Translating gives CASSPRTSGVNTQYF.

The chain carries TRBV5-1 and TRBJ1-6; TRBD1 matches 8 bases. Germline assignment: CDR1 SGHRS and CDR2 YFSETQ. V dropped 0 bases and J dropped 5; count of bases not matched to a gene: 4. The CDR3 has 16 residues. CDR3 loop: CASSLGTGNNNSPLHF. In DNA, the CDR3 is TGCGCCAGCAGCTTGGGGACAGGGAACAATAATTCACCCCTCCACTTT.

The V and J genes are TRBV19 and TRBJ1-2; 8 nucleotides agree with TRBD1. The CDR3 length is 15 residues. The junction had 9 bases not matched to a gene; V was cut back by 4 bases and J by 5 bases. Germline CDR1 reads LNHDA; CDR2 reads SQIVND (reference sequence). The CDR3 DNA is TGTGCCAGTAGTACTCAGGGGGCCCCTCCGTATGGCTACACCTTC. Amino acid sequence: CASSTQGAPPYGYTF.

V usage is TRBV5-5 and J usage is TRBJ2-3; 7 bases map to TRBD1. After removal of 0 bases from V and 2 bases from J, the junction contained 6 bases not matched to a gene. The CDR3 sequence is 16 residues long. Germline V lookup: CDR1 SGHKS, CDR2 YYEKEE (reference sequence). DNA for the CDR3: TGTGCCAGCAGCTTGGGACCGGGACAGTTCACAGATACGCAGTATTTT. This gives the protein CASSLGPGQFTDTQYF.

The rearrangement joins TRBV7-2 to TRBJ2-7, with D possibly being TRBD2 (5 bases). Trimming shortened V by 2 bases and J by 5 bases, and 13 bases separated the two germline ends. CDR1 and CDR2 from the germline V gene are SGHTA and FQGNSA. The CDR3 runs to 14 residues. CDR3 DNA sequence: TGTGCCAGCAGCTTATCCCGTAGCGTCGACGAGCAGTACTTC. Translation: CASSLSRSVDEQYF.

The gene calls are TRBV27 and TRBJ2-5; perhaps TRBD2 as D (7 bases). V was shortened by 6 bases and J by 4 bases, with 18 bases between the two germline ends. CDR1 MNHEY and CDR2 SMNVEV come from the germline V gene (reference sequence). The CDR3 length is 15 residues. As DNA, the CDR3 is TGTGCCAGCAGCTGGGGGGGCCTTTCGACAGAGACCCAGTACTTC. Protein: CASSWGGLSTETQYF.

V is TRBV7-2 and J is TRBJ1-2; 7 nucleotides align to TRBD1. CDR3 size: 12 residues. The V gene's germline CDR1 is SGHTA and CDR2 FQGNSA. Trimming took 5 bases from V and 7 from J; bases not matched to a gene: 4. CDR3 sequence reads: CASSIRQGGYTF. Here the CDR3 DNA reads TGTGCCAGCAGCATAAGACAGGGTGGCTACACCTTC.

This clone has only a few counts. The chain links TRBV6-5 to TRBJ1-2; D gene uncertain. This CDR3 spans 14 amino acids. V lost 6 bases and J lost 3, with 14 bases in between. The germline V gene encodes CDR1 MNHEY and CDR2 SVGAGI. The CDR3 DNA reads TGTGCCAGCAGCCTCGACGGGGTCGACTATGGCTACACCTTC. It codes for CASSLDGVDYGYTF.

Notes on this clone: Other DNA variants within this sample encode the same CDR3. The rearrangement links TRBV6-1 to TRBJ1-1; TRBD1 matches 7 bases. CDR1 is MNHNS and CDR2 is SASEGT in the germline V gene. The CDR3 runs 12 residues. V was clipped by 11 bases and J by 4 bases; unmatched bases: 7. The CDR3 DNA sequence: TGTGCCGGACAGGAACTCGGCACTGAAGCTTTCTTT. It codes for CAGQELGTEAFF.

The chain has TRBV28 and TRBJ2-1, with a possible D match to TRBD2 (5 bases). The CDR3 length is 14 residues. Germline V gene sequence: CDR1 MDHEN, CDR2 SYDVKM. V lost 3 bases to trimming and J lost 6 bases, with 12 bases between them. The DNA of the CDR3 is TGTGCCAGCAGTTTGACTTGGAGCGGCAATGAGCAGTTCTTC. It is translated as CASSLTWSGNEQFF.

This clone showed up just a few times. V usage is TRBV4-2 and J usage is TRBJ1-5, with D tentatively TRBD1 (5 bases). Germline CDR1 and CDR2: LGHNA and YNFKEQ. Trimming took 0 bases from V and 6 from J, leaving 12 bases between them. The CDR3 runs 15 residues. The CDR3 nucleotides are TGTGCCAGCAGCCAAGACGGGGGGGATGGTCAGCCCCAGCATTTT. Protein: CASSQDGGDGQPQHF.

This clone was seen a single time. The gene calls are TRBV28 and TRBJ2-2; D is undetermined. V lost 6 bases to trimming and J lost 4 bases, with 9 bases between them. This CDR3 contains 13 residues. Germline V lookup: CDR1 MDHEN, CDR2 SYDVKM. The CDR3 reads CASSSGPTGELFF. The CDR3 nucleotides are TGTGCCAGCAGCAGTGGTCCCACCGGGGAGCTGTTTTTT.

The chain recombines TRBV28 with TRBJ2-3; D perhaps matches TRBD2 (7 bases). CDR3 length equals 14 residues. The V end lost 6 bases, the J end lost 9 bases, and 19 bases lay between the germline ends. The germline CDR1 and CDR2 sequences are MDHEN and SYDVKM. The CDR3 DNA reads TGTGCCAGCAGGGGGGGCGGGAGTTGGAAAACGCAGTATTTT. Translating it yields CASRGGGSWKTQYF.

The chain has TRBV2 and TRBJ2-5; TRBD2 aligns across 11 bases. Germline values: CDR1 SNHLY, CDR2 FYNNEI. The V and J ends lost 6 bases and 2 bases, in that order; junction bases with no gene match: 8. The CDR3 covers 16 residues. In DNA form, the CDR3 reads TGTGCCAGCAGGGTAGCGGGGGGGACCGTTCAAGAGACCCAGTACTTC. Translating gives CASRVAGGTVQETQYF.

This chain links TRBV6-6 with TRBJ1-5; D remains unclear. V was trimmed by 8 bases and J by 5 bases, leaving 7 bases between them. The germline CDR1 and CDR2 sequences are MNHNY and SVGAGI (reference sequence). The CDR3 is 11 amino acids. In DNA form, the CDR3 reads TGTGCCAGCCGCGGGGATCAGCCCCAGCATTTT. Protein product: CASRGDQPQHF.

The chain is built from TRBV2 and TRBJ2-5; no definite D call. The DNA matches TRBJ2-7 better at its end, which makes the J call doubtful. CDR3 length: 13 amino acids. The germline V gene encodes CDR1 SNHLY and CDR2 FYNNEI. CDR3 residues: CASSEARGSEQYF. The CDR3 DNA sequence: TGTGCCAGCAGTGAAGCCCGAGGAAGCGAGCAGTACTTC.

The rearrangement joins TRBV7-9 to TRBJ1-3; TRBD1 might be the D (5 bases). With 1 base removed from V and 7 bases from J, the gap between germline ends came to 14 bases. The CDR3 covers 15 residues. The germline CDR1 and CDR2 sequences are SEHNR and FQNEAQ (reference sequence). The CDR3: CASSLGLSRGNTIYF. CDR3 nucleotides: TGTGCCAGCAGCTTAGGACTCAGTCGGGGGAACACCATATATTTT.

The sample holds one count of this clone. The CDR3 nucleotides read TGTGCCAGCAGTAGAGCGGGGGGGCCCCGCGAGACCCAGTACTTC. Translating gives CASSRAGGPRETQYF. V and J are TRBV2 and TRBJ2-5; 10 bases match TRBD2. V dropped 5 bases and J dropped 5; count of bases not matched to a gene: 8. CDR1 is SNHLY and CDR2 is FYNNEI in the germline V gene. There are 15 residues in the CDR3.

The chain carries TRBV2 and TRBJ1-5; 10 bases align to TRBD1. This CDR3 is built from 16 residues. J was trimmed by 0 bases and V by 6 bases; bases with no gene match: 5. Germline V gene sequence: CDR1 SNHLY, CDR2 FYNNEI. CDR3 DNA: TGTGCCAGCAGAGCGGACAGGGGGTATAGCAATCAGCCCCAGCATTTT. This codes for CASRADRGYSNQPQHF.

The V call is TRBV5-8, the J call TRBJ1-1, with TRBD1 as a possible D gene (5 bases). V lost 4 bases and J 8 bases, leaving 21 bases between the germline ends. The CDR3 totals 15 residues. The germline V gene encodes CDR1 SGHTS and CDR2 YDEGEE. CDR3 sequence (DNA): TGTGCCAGCAGCCAGGGCCTAATAAAAGGGATGGAAGCTTTCTTT. This translates into CASSQGLIKGMEAFF.